The 28 T cell receptor beta chains below come from one sample, sequenced in a study of T cells after yellow fever vaccination. TCRdb passed the 5' RACE reads through MiXCR, listing each CDR3 protein once. The data hold about 400,000 distinct CDR3 sequences, with roughly 6.2% observed a single time. Here the sequenced sample was PBMCs, taken 5 days after the yellow fever booster vaccination. These receptors all stem from a man aged 25 to 45 who received the YFV17D yellow fever vaccine.

The chain is built from TRBV4-3 and TRBJ1-2, with 12 bases aligning to TRBD1. The CDR3 runs 17 residues. CDR1 LGHNA and CDR2 YSLEER come from the germline V gene. Unmatched junction bases numbered 11, after V lost 1 base and J lost 8 bases. The CDR3 protein is CASSQAKLGQGARGYTF. The CDR3 DNA follows: TGCGCCAGCAGCCAAGCAAAACTGGGACAGGGGGCGCGAGGCTACACCTTC.

This clonotype has just a few counts. The chain employs TRBV6-2 or TRBV6-3 and TRBJ2-1; TRBD2 agrees at 10 bases. CDR3 length: 16 amino acids. V lost 6 bases to trimming and J lost 4 bases; unmatched junction nucleotides: 9. The germline V gene encodes CDR1 MNHEY and CDR2 SVGEGT. CDR3 in DNA: TGTGCCAGCAGACGTGGAGCGGGAGGGCCGTACAATGAGCAGTTCTTC. Its protein product is CASRRGAGGPYNEQFF.

The chain carries TRBV18 and TRBJ2-1; 7 positions match TRBD2. The CDR3 is 15 amino acids. The J segment lost 1 base and the V segment lost 2 bases, leaving 2 bases of the junction unmatched. Germline V gene data show CDR1 as KGHSH and CDR2 as LQKENI. CDR3 nucleotides: TGTGCCAGCTCACCAAGCGGGATGTCCTACAATGAGCAGTTCTTC. Translated, it gives CASSPSGMSYNEQFF. Full variable domain (outside the CDR3, taken from reference TRBV18 and TRBJ2-1): NAGVMQNPRHLVRRRGQEARLRCSPMKGHSHVYWYRQLPEEGLKFMVYLQKENIIDESGMPKERFSAEFPKEGPSILRIQQVVRGDSAAYFCASSPSGMSYNEQFFGPGTRLTVL.

This clonotype was detected ten times or more. The chain recombines TRBV7-6 with TRBJ1-1; D gene unclear. Germline-derived CDR1 and CDR2 are SGHVS and FNYEAQ. V dropped 5 bases and J dropped 0 bases, with 7 bases sitting between them. This CDR3 is built from 13 residues. CDR3 nucleotide sequence: TGTGCCAGCAGCCCCTCGGTGAACACTGAAGCTTTCTTT. Encoded protein: CASSPSVNTEAFF.

This clonotype has a handful of counts. The rearrangement joins TRBV20-1 to TRBJ2-1; D not resolved. This CDR3 is 14 amino acids long. CDR1 DFQATT and CDR2 SNEGSKA come from the germline V gene (reference sequence). V lost 6 bases to trimming and J lost 3 bases, with 15 bases between them. The CDR3 nucleotides read TGCAGTGCCAAGCCCCCCCCGATCTACAATGAGCAGTTCTTC. It specifies CSAKPPPIYNEQFF.

At least ten counts were recorded for this clonotype. The rearrangement links TRBV19 to TRBJ2-7; 9 nucleotides align to TRBD1. V was clipped by 3 bases and J by 3 bases; unmatched bases: 3. Germline CDR1 is LNHDA and CDR2 is SQIVND (reference sequence). This CDR3 is 14 amino acids long. In DNA form, the CDR3 reads TGTGCCAGTAGTATGATGGGACAGGGCTACGAGCAGTACTTC. This encodes CASSMMGQGYEQYF.

This clonotype was detected many times. The chain joins TRBV28 to TRBJ1-5; 8 bases line up with TRBD1. The V gene's germline CDR1 is MDHEN and CDR2 SYDVKM. V lost 2 bases, J lost 1 base, and 10 bases stayed unmatched. This CDR3 comprises 18 residues. Here the CDR3 reads CASSLRWGQAGSNQPQHF. In DNA, the CDR3 is TGTGCCAGCAGTTTAAGGTGGGGACAGGCGGGGAGCAATCAGCCCCAGCATTTT.

This clonotype has at least ten counts. The chain combines TRBV9 with TRBJ2-7; the match to TRBD1 covers 7 bases. Trimming removed 0 bases from V and 6 bases from J; junction bases left unmatched: 18. This CDR3 has 18 amino acids. Germline V CDR1 and CDR2: SGDLS, YYNGEE. The CDR3 sequence is CASSVGMRAKDRVGEQYF. The DNA for the CDR3 is TGTGCCAGCAGCGTAGGGATGAGAGCAAAAGACAGGGTCGGCGAGCAGTACTTC.

This clonotype came up many times. The chain uses TRBV10-3 and TRBJ2-2; D gene uncertain. Germline V gene data show CDR1 as ENHRY and CDR2 as SYGVKD. The V and J ends lost 2 bases and 1 base respectively, with 8 bases between them. This CDR3 has 15 residues. The chain's CDR3 is CAISETDMNTGELFF. Written as DNA, the CDR3 is TGTGCCATCAGTGAGACAGACATGAACACCGGGGAGCTGTTTTTT.

This clonotype was recorded at least ten times. The CDR3 sequence: CASSPPRRTYQETQYF. The CDR3 DNA reads TGTGCCAGCTCACCACCGCGCAGGACGTACCAAGAGACCCAGTACTTC. The genes are TRBV18 and TRBJ2-5; D call uncertain. Trimming pared 0 bases from V and 0 bases from J, leaving 11 bases between. The CDR3 length is 16 residues. Germline V CDR1 and CDR2: KGHSH, LQKENI.

This clonotype was counted between two and nine times. The chain links TRBV7-9 to TRBJ2-3; 10 bases fit TRBD2. Germline assignment: CDR1 SEHNR and CDR2 FQNEAQ (reference sequence). The length of the CDR3 is 17 residues. V gave up 1 base and J gave up 4 bases; unmatched junction bases: 8. The chain's CDR3 is CASSLEVLAGVADTQYF. CDR3 in DNA: TGTGCCAGCAGCTTAGAGGTGCTAGCGGGAGTGGCAGATACGCAGTATTTT.

The sample holds a few counts of this clonotype. The chain employs TRBV6-5 and TRBJ2-5; D unresolved. Germline assignment: CDR1 MNHEY and CDR2 SVGAGI. This CDR3 has 12 residues. Trimming pared 6 bases from V and 4 bases from J, leaving 9 bases between. CDR3 nucleotides: TGTGCCAGCAGATCTCCGAGAGAGACCCAGTACTTC. Translation gives CASRSPRETQYF.

This clonotype showed up just a few times. The CDR3, as DNA: TGTGCCTGGAGCGCACAGGGCTACGAGCAGTACTTC. This translates into CAWSAQGYEQYF. The V call is TRBV30, the J call TRBJ2-7, with a weak D call TRBD1 (6 bases). Germline CDR1 reads GTSNPN; CDR2 reads SVGIG (reference sequence). With 3 bases removed from V and 3 bases from J, the gap between germline ends came to 9 bases. The length of the CDR3 is 12 residues. Full variable domain (outside the CDR3, taken from reference TRBV30 and TRBJ2-7): SQTIHQWPATLVQPVGSPLSLECTVEGTSNPNLYWYRQAAGRGLQLLFYSVGIGQISSEVPQNLSASRPQDRQFILSSKKLLLSDSGFYLCAWSAQGYEQYFGPGTRLTVT.

The chain carries TRBV29-1 and TRBJ2-5, with 9 bases fitting TRBD2. The CDR3 length is 15 residues. Looked up from germline, CDR1 is SQVTM and CDR2 is ANQGSEA. With 0 bases clipped from V and 7 bases from J, the junction kept 9 bases outside the gene matches. CDR3 DNA: TGCAGCGTTGAAGATCGGGGACTAGCCCCGAGGACCCAGTACTTC. Translation: CSVEDRGLAPRTQYF.

This clonotype was picked up a small number of times. The J gene is TRBJ2-5, the V gene TRBV20-1, with TRBD2 matching over 10 bases. Trimming removed 1 base from V and 5 bases from J; junction bases left unmatched: 4. CDR3 length: 14 amino acids. CDR1 DFQATT and CDR2 SNEGSKA come from the germline V gene (reference sequence). CDR3 coding DNA: TGCAGTGCTAGAGCTAGCGGGAGTCTTGAGACCCAGTACTTC. The encoded protein is CSARASGSLETQYF.

This clonotype has at least ten counts. V gene TRBV7-9 combines with J gene TRBJ1-1; D gene unclear. The V end was cut by 5 bases, the J end by 14 bases, with 15 bases between. From germline, CDR1 is SEHNR and CDR2 FQNEAQ (reference sequence). The CDR3 covers 11 residues. The DNA for the CDR3 is TGTGCCAGCAGCCCTACAGAACGGTTCTTCTTT. Translation gives CASSPTERFFF.

The chain is built from TRBV28 and TRBJ2-7; D may be TRBD1 (6 bases). Germline CDR1 is MDHEN and CDR2 is SYDVKM. There are 16 residues in the CDR3. Trimming cost V 10 bases and J 0 bases, with 22 bases left between them. The DNA of the CDR3 is TGTGCCACCACCAAGGCCCTCAGGGGACACTCCTACGAGCAGTACTTC. It encodes CATTKALRGHSYEQYF. Supplemented by reference TRBV28 and TRBJ2-7, the full variable domain reads DVKVTQSSRYLVKRTGEKVFLECVQDMDHENMFWYRQDPGLGLRLIYFSYDVKMKEKGDIPEGYSVSREKKERFSLILESASTNQTSMYLCATTKALRGHSYEQYFGPGTRLTVT.

This chain links TRBV7-2 with TRBJ2-5; no reliable D call. V was shortened by 7 bases and J by 4 bases, with 10 bases between the two germline ends. The CDR3 runs 12 residues. Per germline, CDR1 SGHTA and CDR2 FQGNSA. The CDR3 protein is CASKRTSETQYF. The CDR3, as DNA: TGTGCCAGCAAGAGGACCTCAGAGACCCAGTACTTC.

This chain joins TRBV5-1 and TRBJ1-2, with TRBD1 matching 10 bases. CDR1 and CDR2 from the germline V gene are SGHRS and YFSETQ. The length of the CDR3 is 16 residues. The V segment lost 3 bases and the J segment 5 bases; nucleotides outside the gene matches: 10. The CDR3: CASSSTTGQGIYGYTF. The CDR3 DNA is TGCGCCAGCAGCTCGACCACGGGACAGGGGATTTATGGCTACACCTTC.

The table lists this clonotype with a few counts. The chain recombines TRBV7-2 with TRBJ1-5; D not resolved. Trimming shortened V by 5 bases and J by 2 bases, and 19 bases separated the two germline ends. CDR3 length equals 17 residues. Germline V gene sequence: CDR1 SGHTA, CDR2 FQGNSA. The CDR3, as DNA: TGTGCCAGCAGCCCGGTCGGCGGTGATCCTCGCAATCAGCCCCAGCATTTT. Its protein is CASSPVGGDPRNQPQHF.

This clonotype showed up just a few times. The rearrangement links TRBV29-1 to TRBJ2-5; TRBD1 matches 8 bases. Germline CDR1 SQVTM, CDR2 ANQGSEA. The CDR3 consists of 15 residues. With 3 bases clipped from V and 2 bases from J, the junction kept 8 bases outside the gene matches. Here the CDR3 reads CSVEPTGGPQETQYF. In nucleotides, the CDR3 is TGCAGCGTTGAGCCAACAGGGGGTCCACAAGAGACCCAGTACTTC.

In this sample, this clonotype turned up many times. The chain has TRBV6-2 or TRBV6-3 and TRBJ2-5; 7 nucleotides match TRBD1. The CDR3 extends over 17 amino acids. Unmatched junction bases numbered 13, after V lost 3 bases and J lost 3 bases. Germline loops: CDR1 MNHEY, CDR2 SVGEGT. The chain's CDR3 is CASSYPRTGTEKETQYF. DNA for the CDR3: TGTGCCAGCAGTTATCCTCGGACAGGAACGGAGAAAGAGACCCAGTACTTC.

This clonotype turned up a few times. The rearrangement joins TRBV3-1 to TRBJ2-1, with D possibly matching TRBD2 (5 bases). Germline V gene data show CDR1 as LGHDT and CDR2 as YNNKEL (reference sequence). CDR3 length: 12 amino acids. The germline V and J ends were trimmed by 3 bases and 10 bases, with 10 bases remaining between them. The DNA of the CDR3 is TGTGCCAGCAGCCAGGCGGGTCGGGAGCAGTTCTTC. The encoded protein is CASSQAGREQFF.

This clonotype was seen many times. This chain connects TRBV21-1 to TRBJ2-3. TRBV21-1 is shown as a pseudogene. The CDR3 consists of 12 residues. CDR3 sequence reads: CASSKLGDTQYF. DNA for the CDR3: TGTGCCAGCAGCAAATTAGGAGATACGCAGTATTTT.

This clonotype has ten or more counts. V gene TRBV7-2 combines with J gene TRBJ2-2; 10 bases agree with TRBD1. CDR1 is SGHTA and CDR2 is FQGNSA in the germline V gene. This CDR3 spans 15 amino acids. Unmatched junction bases numbered 2, after V lost 3 bases and J lost 4 bases. CDR3 protein: CASSFGTGATGELFF. CDR3 DNA sequence: TGTGCCAGCAGCTTTGGGACAGGGGCCACCGGGGAGCTGTTTTTT.

J is TRBJ1-5 and V is TRBV29-1; TRBD1 is a possible D gene (5 bases). The CDR3 has 13 residues. Trimming shortened V by 3 bases and J by 6 bases, and 12 bases separated the two germline ends. Germline V CDR1 and CDR2: SQVTM, ANQGSEA. Here the CDR3 reads CSVDEGMGQPQHF. The CDR3 nucleotides are TGCAGCGTTGACGAGGGGATGGGTCAGCCCCAGCATTTT.

This clonotype was seen a handful of times. The rearrangement uses TRBV7-2 and TRBJ1-2, with D tentatively TRBD1 (5 bases). Germline V lookup: CDR1 SGHTA, CDR2 FQGNSA. The CDR3 covers 14 residues. V lost 5 bases, J lost 11 bases, and 21 bases lay in between. As DNA, the CDR3 is TGTGCCAGCAGCATAGGCCCCCCGGGCAGGGAGTACACCTTC. The encoded protein is CASSIGPPGREYTF. The full variable domain, in which reference TRBV7-2 and TRBJ1-2 provide the parts outside the CDR3, is GAGVSQSPSNKVTEKGKDVELRCDPISGHTALYWYRQSLGQGLEFLIYFQGNSAPDKSGLPSDRFSAERTGGSVSTLTIQRTQQEDSAVYLCASSIGPPGREYTFGSGTRLTVV.

This clonotype was counted only a few times. The gene calls are TRBV5-1 and TRBJ2-3; D is tentatively TRBD1 or TRBD2 (5 bases each). The CDR3 contains 17 residues. V was cut by 0 bases and J by 0 bases, with 14 bases left in between. Germline CDR1 reads SGHRS; CDR2 reads YFSETQ. Written as DNA, the CDR3 is TGCGCCAGCAGCTTGGCCCTTGGGACCTCTAGCACAGATACGCAGTATTTT. Its protein product is CASSLALGTSSTDTQYF.